The 23 T cell receptor beta chains presented below share a single source sample, sequenced in a study of shared clonotypes between healthy human individuals. Clones were sequenced by immunoSEQ multiplex PCR, and TCRdb holds only the in-frame ones, with some missing. The repertoire holds a few million clones, with 92% as singletons. Sequencing used naive CD4+ T cells from PBMCs. Described subset: CD45RA+ positively selected. The receptors were sampled from a man younger than 35 in good health. Some clones in this sample may be carry-over from other donors' samples.

This clone was recorded only once. The sample carries other DNA sequences with the same CDR3. The chain combines TRBV18 with TRBJ1-1; D ambiguous. Trimming took off 3 bases at V and 0 bases at J, with 5 bases between the two ends. In germline, CDR1 is KGHSH, CDR2 LQKENI. CDR3 size: 13 residues. Here the CDR3 reads CASSPVVNTEAFF. The CDR3 coding sequence is TGTGCCAGCTCACCCGTGGTGAACACTGAAGCTTTCTTT. Variable domain in full (rest from reference TRBV18 and TRBJ1-1): NAGVMQNPRHLVRRRGQEARLRCSPMKGHSHVYWYRQLPEEGLKFMVYLQKENIIDESGMPKERFSAEFPKEGPSILRIQQVVRGDSAAYFCASSPVVNTEAFFGQGTRLTVV.

This chain joins TRBV29-1 and TRBJ2-3; TRBD1 matches 8 bases. From germline, CDR1 is SQVTM and CDR2 ANQGSEA. The CDR3 length is 14 residues. V lost 5 bases to trimming and J lost 4 bases; unmatched junction nucleotides: 8. The CDR3 region has the DNA TGCAGCGTTCGGACAGGGATTGTGCCAGATACGCAGTATTTT. Residues: CSVRTGIVPDTQYF.

The chain is built from TRBV27 and TRBJ1-1, with D perhaps TRBD1 (5 bases). CDR3 length: 15 residues. CDR1 and CDR2 from the germline V gene are MNHEY and SMNVEV (reference sequence). V gave up 6 bases and J gave up 0 bases, with 14 bases separating them. CDR3 region: CASSRRGGVNTEAFF. The CDR3 region has the DNA TGTGCCAGCAGCCGGAGGGGCGGAGTGAACACTGAAGCTTTCTTT.

This clone was observed once. This chain connects TRBV5-1 to TRBJ2-3; 12 nucleotides align to TRBD2. This CDR3 is 16 amino acids long. Germline loops: CDR1 SGHRS, CDR2 YFSETQ. With V trimmed by 4 bases and J by 7 bases, 10 bases remained unmatched. CDR3 protein: CASSVTSGSALNTQYF. CDR3 DNA sequence: TGCGCCAGCAGCGTGACTAGCGGGAGCGCGCTCAATACGCAGTATTTT.

The chain employs TRBV11-3 and TRBJ2-1; D may be TRBD1 (7 bases). V lost 2 bases, J lost 4 bases, and 18 bases lay in between. This CDR3 comprises 17 residues. Germline V gene sequence: CDR1 SGHNT, CDR2 YENEEA. The DNA of the CDR3 is TGTGCCAGCAGCTTACGATCCAGGGGGGAGTGGTACAATGAGCAGTTCTTC. It encodes CASSLRSRGEWYNEQFF.

The genes are TRBV5-1 and TRBJ1-1; TRBD1 matches 7 bases. J was trimmed by 11 bases and V by 5 bases; bases with no gene match: 12. CDR3 length: 13 amino acids. The germline CDR1 and CDR2 sequences are SGHRS and YFSETQ. CDR3 in DNA: TGCGCCAGCAGGAACACAGGGGAAACGGGGGCTTTCTTT. Translating it yields CASRNTGETGAFF.

The J gene is TRBJ1-2, the V gene TRBV28; D uncertain. The germline V gene has CDR1 MDHEN and CDR2 SYDVKM. Trimming took off 4 bases at V and 8 bases at J, with 8 bases between the two ends. CDR3 size: 11 residues. CDR3: CASSWVSGYTF. CDR3 coding DNA: TGTGCCAGCAGTTGGGTAAGCGGCTACACCTTC.

The rearrangement uses TRBV28 and TRBJ1-2; D is unresolved. CDR3 length: 14 residues. The germline V gene has CDR1 MDHEN and CDR2 SYDVKM. Trimming removed 5 bases at V and 8 bases at J, with 18 bases between. The CDR3 spells CASSSLPLVGGYTF. The CDR3 region has the DNA TGTGCCAGCAGTAGCCTCCCTTTGGTGGGGGGCTACACCTTC.

V usage is TRBV27 and J usage is TRBJ2-7, with a possible D match to TRBD1 (6 bases). V gave up 5 bases and J gave up 2 bases, with 10 bases separating them. This CDR3 has 13 residues. CDR1 is MNHEY and CDR2 is SMNVEV in the germline V gene (reference sequence). CDR3 nucleotide sequence: TGTGCCAGCAGTGCAGACAGGCCCTACGAGCAGTACTTC. It is translated as CASSADRPYEQYF.

The rearrangement uses TRBV29-1 and TRBJ2-1; 8 bases line up with TRBD1. V was clipped by 6 bases and J by 10 bases; unmatched bases: 5. The germline CDR1 and CDR2 sequences are SQVTM and ANQGSEA. The CDR3 consists of 11 residues. This CDR3 is CSVGQVIEQFF. CDR3 in DNA: TGCAGCGTGGGACAGGTAATAGAGCAGTTCTTC.

The CDR3 region is CASSLSHRGYGYTF. The CDR3, as DNA: TGTGCCAGCAGCTTATCCCACAGGGGCTATGGCTACACCTTC. This chain uses TRBV7-2 with TRBJ1-2; 7 nucleotides agree with TRBD1. CDR3 length equals 14 residues. Germline assignment: CDR1 SGHTA and CDR2 FQGNSA. Unmatched junction bases numbered 4, after V lost 2 bases and J lost 4 bases.

This clone was picked up one time. The V gene is TRBV15, the J gene TRBJ1-5; D uncertain. The V end lost 0 bases, the J end lost 0 bases, and 9 bases lay between the germline ends. The CDR3 sequence is 16 residues long. Per the germline V gene, CDR1 is LNHNV and CDR2 is YYDKDF (reference sequence). This CDR3 is CATSREGSFSNQPQHF. In DNA form, the CDR3 reads TGTGCCACCAGCAGAGAAGGCAGCTTTAGCAATCAGCCCCAGCATTTT.

The rearrangement uses TRBV5-4 and TRBJ2-3, with D possibly matching TRBD2 (5 bases). This CDR3 has 15 residues. Germline CDR1 is SGHNT and CDR2 is YYREEE (reference sequence). Trimming left V 4 bases short and J 1 base short, with 13 bases between. CDR3 in amino acids: CASSRYSGGTDTQYF. The CDR3 DNA follows: TGTGCCAGCAGCCGATACTCCGGGGGCACAGATACGCAGTATTTT.

This clone was counted only a few times. Other DNA sequences within the sample encode an identical CDR3. CDR3 nucleotides: TGCGCCAGCAGCTTGGCCAGGGAGACCCAGTACTTC. The encoded protein is CASSLARETQYF. The chain carries TRBV5-1 and TRBJ2-5; no firm D call. The germline V gene has CDR1 SGHRS and CDR2 YFSETQ. The CDR3 extends over 12 amino acids. V lost 0 bases and J 5 bases, leaving 5 bases between the germline ends.

This chain links TRBV18 with TRBJ2-5; the D is unclear. Trimming stripped 3 bases from V and 4 bases from J, with 18 bases between. There are 16 residues in the CDR3. Germline V lookup: CDR1 KGHSH, CDR2 LQKENI. The CDR3 DNA is TGTGCCAGCTCACCCCCGCGGACCAATTCCGCAGAGACCCAGTACTTC. Translation gives CASSPPRTNSAETQYF.

With regard to this clone: Other DNA sequences in this specimen translate into the identical CDR3. The chain carries TRBV5-1 and TRBJ2-3; D is undetermined. Germline lookup yields CDR1 SGHRS and CDR2 YFSETQ. The V end was cut by 0 bases, the J end by 2 bases, with 7 bases between. The CDR3 is 14 residues long. CDR3 protein: CASSLVVSTDTQYF. The CDR3, as DNA: TGCGCCAGCAGCTTGGTAGTCTCCACAGATACGCAGTATTTT.

The rearrangement uses TRBV10-3 and TRBJ1-5, with 10 bases lining up with TRBD1. CDR1 is ENHRY and CDR2 is SYGVKD in the germline V gene. V lost 2 bases and J lost 6; bases outside the gene matches: 4. This CDR3 is built from 15 residues. In DNA, the CDR3 is TGTGCCATCAGTGAGGGACAGGGGGTAGGTCAGCCCCAGCATTTT. This translates into CAISEGQGVGQPQHF.

V and J are TRBV7-9 and TRBJ1-2; 10 bases are a match to TRBD1. Trimming removed 4 bases from V and 1 base from J; junction bases left unmatched: 3. Germline values: CDR1 SEHNR, CDR2 FQNEAQ (reference sequence). The CDR3 totals 15 residues. CDR3 sequence (DNA): TGTGCCAGCAGCTCTGGGACAGGGGATAACTATGGCTACACCTTC. This translates into CASSSGTGDNYGYTF. Filled out from reference TRBV7-9 and TRBJ1-2, the complete variable domain reads DTGVSQNPRHKITKRGQNVTFRCDPISEHNRLYWYRQTLGQGPEFLTYFQNEAQLEKSRLLSDRFSAERPKGSFSTLEIQRTEQGDSAMYLCASSSGTGDNYGYTFGSGTRLTVV.

CDR3 nucleotides: TGCGCCAGCAGCTTGGAAGCGGGAGGGCCGCGCACCGGGGAGCTGTTTTTT. Translated, it gives CASSLEAGGPRTGELFF. The chain carries TRBV5-1 and TRBJ2-2; 10 bases agree with TRBD2. This CDR3 is 17 amino acids long. In germline, CDR1 is SGHRS, CDR2 YFSETQ. The ends lost 0 bases at V and 4 bases at J; junction bases unmatched: 6. Together with reference TRBV5-1 and TRBJ2-2, the CDR3 gives the full variable domain: KAGVTQTPRYLIKTRGQQVTLSCSPISGHRSVSWYQQTPGQGLQFLFEYFSETQRNKGNFPGRFSGRQFSNSRSEMNVSTLELGDSALYLCASSLEAGGPRTGELFFGEGSRLTVL.

The chain joins TRBV5-1 to TRBJ1-1; D remains unclear. CDR1 and CDR2 from the germline V gene are SGHRS and YFSETQ. The CDR3 sequence is 11 residues long. Trimming took off 5 bases at V and 6 bases at J, with 8 bases between the two ends. As DNA, the CDR3 is TGCGCCAGCAGATCGAGGTCTGAAGCTTTCTTT. It codes for CASRSRSEAFF.

V and J are TRBV28 and TRBJ2-4; D is perhaps TRBD2 (5 bases). V dropped 8 bases and J dropped 4 bases, with 6 bases sitting between them. The germline CDR1 and CDR2 sequences are MDHEN and SYDVKM. CDR3 size: 11 residues. The CDR3 DNA sequence: TGTGCCAGCGGACTGAAAAACATTCAGTACTTC. Its translation: CASGLKNIQYF.

Here the CDR3 reads CASSQIGLGYEQYF. CDR3 nucleotide sequence: TGCGCCAGCAGCCAAATAGGGCTGGGTTACGAGCAGTACTTC. This chain connects TRBV4-1 to TRBJ2-7; no clear D. Trimming took 2 bases from V and 4 from J, leaving 12 bases between them. Germline V gene data show CDR1 as MGHRA and CDR2 as YSYEKL. The CDR3 spans 14 residues.

The J gene is TRBJ1-1, the V gene TRBV7-6; no firm D call. Trimming stripped 2 bases from V and 4 bases from J, with 20 bases between. This CDR3 has 17 amino acids. Germline CDR1 and CDR2: SGHVS and FNYEAQ. CDR3 nucleotide sequence: TGTGCCAGCAGCTTAACGAGTTTACGGACGCTTAGCACTGAAGCTTTCTTT. Residues: CASSLTSLRTLSTEAFF.